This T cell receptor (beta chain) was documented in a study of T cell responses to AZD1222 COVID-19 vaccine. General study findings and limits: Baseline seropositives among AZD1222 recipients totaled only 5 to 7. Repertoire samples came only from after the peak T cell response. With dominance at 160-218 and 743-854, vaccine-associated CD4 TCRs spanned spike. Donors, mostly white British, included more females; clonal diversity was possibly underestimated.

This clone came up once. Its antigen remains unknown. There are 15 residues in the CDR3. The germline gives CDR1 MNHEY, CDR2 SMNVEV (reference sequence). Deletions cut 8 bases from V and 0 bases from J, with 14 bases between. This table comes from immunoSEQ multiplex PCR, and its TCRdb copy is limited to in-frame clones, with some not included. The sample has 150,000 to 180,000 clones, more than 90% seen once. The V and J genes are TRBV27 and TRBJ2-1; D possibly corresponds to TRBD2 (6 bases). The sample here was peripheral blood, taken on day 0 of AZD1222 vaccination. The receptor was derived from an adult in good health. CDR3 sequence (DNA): TGTGCCAGCCGACCGGCGGGGAACTCCTACAATGAGCAGTTCTTC. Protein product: CASRPAGNSYNEQFF.